These 2 T cell receptor beta chains originate from one sample sequenced in a study of T-cell memory formation after mild COVID-19. MiXCR, run by TCRdb on the 5' RACE reads, gives a single entry per CDR3 protein. The sample consists of about 200,000 distinct CDR3 sequences, roughly 10% of them appearing once. The sample taken for sequencing was PBMCs or a T cell subset sorted from them (not recorded which). Source of these receptors: a man younger than 35 who had mild COVID-19 (a few samples of this study predate the infection). Cell type and time point are not known.

This clonotype was counted many times. The chain joins TRBV7-2 to TRBJ2-3; 7 nucleotides agree with TRBD2. Germline V gene lookup returns CDR1 SGHTA and CDR2 FQGNSA. This CDR3 contains 14 residues. Trimming at V came to 5 bases and at J to 10 bases, leaving 12 bases not matched to a gene. CDR3 sequence: CASSGRDYPLAQYF. The CDR3 DNA follows: TGTGCCAGCAGCGGCCGGGACTACCCCCTGGCGCAGTATTTT.

This clonotype came up many times. The chain links TRBV10-3 to TRBJ1-5; D remains unclear. This CDR3 spans 14 amino acids. With 3 bases removed from V and 2 bases from J, the gap between germline ends came to 8 bases. Germline V lookup: CDR1 ENHRY, CDR2 SYGVKD. CDR3 sequence: CAISDTVRNQPQHF. In DNA form, the CDR3 reads TGTGCCATCAGTGATACCGTACGCAATCAGCCCCAGCATTTT.